A single sample is the source of the 13 T cell receptor beta chains below, sequenced in a study of blood T cell repertoires in COVID-19. Here immunoSEQ multiplex PCR was the method, and the copy in TCRdb shows in-frame clones only, minus some. The sample yields some 100,000 clones, roughly 77% seen once. The sample taken for sequencing was peripheral blood. These receptors all come from a human donor in a cohort sampled during active COVID-19.

The chain joins TRBV28 to TRBJ2-1, with D perhaps TRBD2 (6 bases). The CDR3 runs to 12 residues. Trimming left V 7 bases short and J 4 bases short, with 8 bases between. Per the germline V gene, CDR1 is MDHEN and CDR2 is SYDVKM. The CDR3 DNA is TGTGCCAGCACCGCGGGGTACAATGAGCAGTTCTTC. As protein: CASTAGYNEQFF.

The chain recombines TRBV28 with TRBJ2-7; 10 bases match TRBD2. The V and J ends lost 6 bases and 5 bases, in that order; junction bases with no gene match: 1. The CDR3 contains 12 residues. Germline CDR1 reads MDHEN; CDR2 reads SYDVKM. This CDR3 reads CASSSGGDEQYF. CDR3 coding DNA: TGTGCCAGCAGCAGCGGGGGGGACGAGCAGTACTTC. The full variable domain, rest sourced from reference TRBV28 and TRBJ2-7, is DVKVTQSSRYLVKRTGEKVFLECVQDMDHENMFWYRQDPGLGLRLIYFSYDVKMKEKGDIPEGYSVSREKKERFSLILESASTNQTSMYLCASSSGGDEQYFGPGTRLTVT.

This rearrangement joins TRBV27 to TRBJ1-5; 7 nucleotides match TRBD1. CDR1 MNHEY and CDR2 SMNVEV come from the germline V gene (reference sequence). V lost 1 base, J lost 1 base, and 4 bases stayed unmatched. This CDR3 region has 16 residues. CDR3 amino acids: CASSLLSRGSNQPQHF. The CDR3 nucleotides are TGTGCCAGCAGTTTATTATCCAGGGGGAGCAATCAGCCCCAGCATTTT.

The sample holds one count of this clone. The V gene is TRBV5-1, the J gene TRBJ1-2, with 10 bases that match TRBD1. The CDR3 is made up of 15 amino acids. The trim removed 0 bases at V and 4 bases at J, leaving 3 bases unmatched. Germline CDR1 is SGHRS and CDR2 is YFSETQ. The chain's CDR3 is CASSLVGQGGYGYTF. CDR3 bases: TGCGCCAGCAGCTTGGTCGGACAGGGGGGCTATGGCTACACCTTC.

The V and J genes are TRBV9 and TRBJ1-1; 7 bases line up with TRBD1. The CDR3 has 16 residues. Germline CDR1 reads SGDLS; CDR2 reads YYNGEE. Trimming took 3 bases from V and 1 from J; bases not matched to a gene: 9. CDR3 protein: CASSARQGLGNTEAFF. Here the CDR3 DNA reads TGTGCCAGCAGCGCCAGACAGGGTCTAGGGAACACTGAAGCTTTCTTT.

V and J are TRBV7-3 and TRBJ1-1; D may be TRBD1 (5 bases). Germline assignment: CDR1 SGHTA and CDR2 FQGTGA. This CDR3 has 14 amino acids. The ends were cut back, 2 bases at V and 0 bases at J, with 7 bases in the middle. CDR3 DNA: TGTGCCAGCAGCTTAGCAGGGATGAACACTGAAGCTTTCTTT. Its translation is CASSLAGMNTEAFF.

The chain uses TRBV7-3 and TRBJ1-2, with 9 bases identical to TRBD1. Germline V CDR1 and CDR2: SGHTA, FQGTGA. V gave up 5 bases and J gave up 3 bases; unmatched junction bases: 7. CDR3 size: 15 residues. The CDR3 protein is CASSRTGGKYYGYTF. DNA of the CDR3: TGTGCCAGCAGCAGAACAGGGGGCAAGTACTATGGCTACACCTTC.

V gene TRBV6-5 combines with J gene TRBJ1-1; D is unresolved. CDR1 is MNHEY, CDR2 SVGAGI, per germline. The V end was cut by 4 bases, the J end by 3 bases, with 9 bases between. This CDR3 has 13 amino acids. Here the CDR3 reads CASSSQAYTEAFF. CDR3 in DNA: TGTGCCAGCAGTTCGCAGGCCTACACTGAAGCTTTCTTT.

J is TRBJ1-1 and V is TRBV25-1, with 8 bases matching TRBD1. This CDR3 has 14 amino acids. After removal of 6 bases from V and 0 bases from J, the junction contained 3 bases not matched to a gene. Germline loops: CDR1 MGHDK, CDR2 SYGVNS. Here the CDR3 reads CASRRTGLNTEAFF. The DNA for the CDR3 is TGTGCCAGCAGGCGGACAGGGCTGAACACTGAAGCTTTCTTT. Drawing the rest from reference TRBV25-1 and TRBJ1-1, the complete variable domain is EADIYQTPRYLVIGTGKKITLECSQTMGHDKMYWYQQDPGMELHLIHYSYGVNSTEKGDLSSESTVSRIRTEHFPLTLESARPSHTSQYLCASRRTGLNTEAFFGQGTRLTVV.

V is TRBV5-5 and J is TRBJ2-5, with TRBD2 matching over 7 bases. Per germline, CDR1 SGHKS and CDR2 YYEKEE (reference sequence). J was trimmed by 2 bases and V by 4 bases; bases with no gene match: 11. The CDR3 sequence is 16 residues long. The CDR3 is CASSPLRGGVQETQYF. DNA of the CDR3: TGTGCCAGCAGCCCCCTGCGCGGGGGAGTTCAAGAGACCCAGTACTTC.

V is TRBV19 and J is TRBJ1-1; tentatively, D is TRBD1 (5 bases). The V gene's germline CDR1 is LNHDA and CDR2 SQIVND (reference sequence). This CDR3 is built from 13 residues. The V end lost 5 bases, the J end lost 4 bases, and 11 bases lay between the germline ends. In DNA form, the CDR3 reads TGTGCCAGTAGTTCATCAGGGCGCACTGAAGCTTTCTTT. Its translation: CASSSSGRTEAFF.

This chain joins TRBV11-2 and TRBJ1-6; D perhaps matches TRBD1 (5 bases). V was clipped by 4 bases and J by 8 bases, with 15 bases between them. Germline CDR1 SGHAT, CDR2 FQNNGV. The CDR3 has 15 residues. CDR3 loop: CASSSQGSLDSPLHF. The CDR3 coding sequence is TGTGCCAGCAGCTCTCAGGGATCACTTGATTCACCCCTCCACTTT.

V and J are TRBV28 and TRBJ2-6; possible D gene TRBD1, 5 bases. CDR1 and CDR2 (germline): MDHEN, SYDVKM. There are 14 residues in the CDR3. V lost 5 bases and J lost 0, with 5 bases in between. The CDR3 nucleotides read TGTGCCAGCAGTAGGGGCTCTGGGGCCAACGTCCTGACTTTC. This sequence encodes CASSRGSGANVLTF.